The 27 T cell receptor beta chains below come from one sample, sequenced in a study of T cells after yellow fever vaccination. One entry per CDR3 protein results from TCRdb running MiXCR on the 5' RACE reads. The table lists approximately 110,000 distinct CDR3 sequences, more than 6% of them singletons. The specimen comprised CD4+ T cells sorted from PBMCs, sampled less than 11 days after the first yellow fever vaccination. The receptors stem from a man younger than 35 who received the YFV17D yellow fever vaccine.

In this sample, this clonotype turned up many times. The V and J genes are TRBV29-1 and TRBJ1-5; no definite D call. Per the germline V gene, CDR1 is SQVTM and CDR2 is ANQGSEA. This CDR3 spans 12 amino acids. The V gene lost 2 bases and the J gene lost 4 bases, with 6 bases spanning the gap. The CDR3 loop reads CSVELGNQPQHF. Written as DNA, the CDR3 is TGCAGCGTTGAACTAGGGAATCAGCCCCAGCATTTT. The complete variable domain, with remaining parts taken from reference TRBV29-1 and TRBJ1-5, reads SAVISQKPSRDICQRGTSLTIQCQVDSQVTMMFWYRQQPGQSLTLIATANQGSEATYESGFVIDKFPISRPNLTFSTLTVSNMSPEDSSIYLCSVELGNQPQHFGDGTRLSIL.

This clonotype was recorded many times. The genes are TRBV5-1 and TRBJ2-2; no definite D call. With 0 bases removed from V and 3 bases from J, the gap between germline ends came to 9 bases. Germline values: CDR1 SGHRS, CDR2 YFSETQ. The CDR3 spans 15 residues. The CDR3 nucleotides read TGCGCCAGCAGCTTGGATCCGGGTTACACCGGGGAGCTGTTTTTT. Protein sequence: CASSLDPGYTGELFF.

This clonotype was seen many times. The chain joins TRBV7-2 to TRBJ2-3; D is unclear. The V gene's germline CDR1 is SGHTA and CDR2 FQGNSA. The CDR3 totals 13 residues. Deletions cut 4 bases from V and 6 bases from J, with 11 bases between. CDR3 in amino acids: CASSSVVRDTQYF. CDR3 nucleotides: TGTGCCAGCAGCTCCGTCGTGCGTGATACGCAGTATTTT.

This clonotype was detected only a few times. V usage is TRBV19 and J usage is TRBJ2-5, with D perhaps TRBD2 (6 bases). The CDR3 runs to 16 residues. The germline V gene encodes CDR1 LNHDA and CDR2 SQIVND (reference sequence). V was pared by 3 bases and J by 7 bases, with 21 bases between. This CDR3 is CASSMKVGVLGGTQYF. The CDR3 DNA is TGTGCCAGTAGTATGAAGGTTGGGGTACTGGGGGGGACCCAGTACTTC.

This clonotype came up a few times. V is TRBV9 and J is TRBJ2-3; no firm D call. Deletions cut 0 bases from V and 4 bases from J, with 15 bases between. Germline CDR1 reads SGDLS; CDR2 reads YYNGEE. This CDR3 has 16 residues. DNA for the CDR3: TGTGCCAGCAGCGTAGGGGCTACCCCCGGCGCAGATACGCAGTATTTT. It yields the protein CASSVGATPGADTQYF. Based on the CDR3 plus reference TRBV9 and TRBJ2-3, the full variable domain is DSGVTQTPKHLITATGQRVTLRCSPRSGDLSVYWYQQSLDQGLQFLIQYYNGEERAKGNILERFSAQQFPDLHSELNLSSLELGDSALYFCASSVGATPGADTQYFGPGTRLTVL.

The chain carries TRBV4-1 and TRBJ2-3; 7 bases align to TRBD1. Germline CDR1 MGHRA, CDR2 YSYEKL. V shed 4 bases and J 1 base; nucleotides not matched to a gene: 5. The CDR3 runs to 15 residues. CDR3 coding DNA: TGCGCCAGCAGCCGAACAGGGGCCCGCACAGATACGCAGTATTTT. This encodes CASSRTGARTDTQYF.

This clonotype was counted ten times or more. The chain couples TRBV7-3 to TRBJ1-1, with unresolved D. Per the germline V gene, CDR1 is SGHTA and CDR2 is FQGTGA. The CDR3 is 15 amino acids. V was cut by 3 bases and J by 2 bases, with 13 bases left in between. CDR3 sequence (DNA): TGTGCCAGCAGCTTCAGTGGAGGGAGTAACACTGAAGCTTTCTTT. Its translation is CASSFSGGSNTEAFF.

Many counts were recorded for this clonotype. DNA for the CDR3: TGCACCCCGGAGGTTTTTAACTATGGCTACACCTTC. Translation gives CTPEVFNYGYTF. The chain employs TRBV20-1 and TRBJ1-2; D is unresolved. Per germline, CDR1 DFQATT and CDR2 SNEGSKA (reference sequence). The CDR3 has 12 amino acids.

This clonotype was detected many times. The chain combines TRBV4-3 with TRBJ1-6; D is undetermined. This CDR3 contains 15 residues. Germline CDR1 reads LGHNA; CDR2 reads YSLEER. V lost 0 bases and J lost 6, with 9 bases in between. The CDR3 sequence: CASSQEEGFNSPLHF. CDR3 nucleotide sequence: TGCGCCAGCAGCCAAGAGGAGGGATTTAATTCACCCCTCCACTTT.

This clonotype has at least ten counts. The chain combines TRBV29-1 with TRBJ2-3, with TRBD2 identical over 9 bases. The germline V gene encodes CDR1 SQVTM and CDR2 ANQGSEA. V lost 0 bases and J lost 2; bases outside the gene matches: 3. The CDR3 contains 15 residues. CDR3 sequence: CSVEELAGPTDTQYF. In nucleotides, the CDR3 is TGCAGCGTTGAAGAGCTAGCGGGGCCCACAGATACGCAGTATTTT.

The chain uses TRBV20-1 and TRBJ2-5, with D unclear. CDR3 length: 12 amino acids. Trimming cost V 2 bases and J 2 bases, with 6 bases left between them. Germline CDR1 reads DFQATT; CDR2 reads SNEGSKA (reference sequence). The CDR3 is CSARLQQETQYF. CDR3 DNA sequence: TGCAGTGCTAGATTACAGCAAGAGACCCAGTACTTC.

This clonotype was detected many times. The chain recombines TRBV5-1 with TRBJ2-3; 8 nucleotides line up with TRBD2. The length of the CDR3 is 15 residues. Germline CDR1 and CDR2: SGHRS and YFSETQ. J gave up 4 bases and V 1 base, and 5 bases lay outside the gene matches. CDR3 DNA: TGCGCCAGCAGCTTGTCCCGGGGGGGTGCAGATACGCAGTATTTT. Its translation: CASSLSRGGADTQYF.

This clonotype has ten or more counts. V is TRBV10-3 and J is TRBJ1-4; weak D call: TRBD1 (5 bases). Trimming stripped 3 bases from V and 8 bases from J, with 13 bases between. CDR1 and CDR2 from the germline V gene are ENHRY and SYGVKD. The CDR3 has 14 residues. The DNA for the CDR3 is TGTGCCATCAGTGAAAGGGACGGCGGGGAAAAACTGTTTTTT. Protein: CAISERDGGEKLFF.

This clonotype was detected only a few times. The genes are TRBV13 and TRBJ1-1; D unresolved. Germline-derived CDR1 and CDR2 are PRHDT and FYEKMQ (reference sequence). V was shortened by 3 bases and J by 5 bases, with 13 bases between the two germline ends. The CDR3 extends over 14 amino acids. CDR3 sequence (DNA): TGTGCCAGCAGCTTCGGTAAACCTGGGACTGAAGCTTTCTTT. It translates to CASSFGKPGTEAFF. Full variable domain (outside the CDR3, taken from reference TRBV13 and TRBJ1-1): AAGVIQSPRHLIKEKRETATLKCYPIPRHDTVYWYQQGPGQDPQFLISFYEKMQSDKGSIPDRFSAQQFSDYHSELNMSSLELGDSALYFCASSFGKPGTEAFFGQGTRLTVV.

A word on this clonotype: At one end, the junction sequence differs from germline, possibly due to a read error. This chain joins TRBV3-1 and TRBJ2-5; perhaps TRBD2 as D (6 bases). Germline V gene lookup returns CDR1 LGHDT and CDR2 YNNKEL (reference sequence). The CDR3 contains 15 residues. The CDR3 spells CACSFSGLNDETQYF. The DNA of the CDR3 is TGTGCCTGCAGCTTTTCAGGACTAAATGACGAGACCCAGTACTTC.

This clonotype was detected ten times or more. The chain joins TRBV5-1 to TRBJ2-5, with 8 bases matching TRBD1. The trim removed 0 bases at V and 5 bases at J, leaving 6 bases unmatched. The CDR3 length is 15 residues. The V gene's germline CDR1 is SGHRS and CDR2 YFSETQ. The CDR3 sequence: CASSLDVRGPETQYF. The CDR3 bases are TGCGCCAGCAGCTTGGATGTCAGGGGGCCCGAGACCCAGTACTTC.

This clonotype was counted ten times or more. V gene TRBV5-1 combines with J gene TRBJ2-7; 7 bases map to TRBD1. Losses at the gene ends were 4 bases for V and 3 bases for J; bases not matched to a gene: 10. This CDR3 region has 15 residues. Germline loops: CDR1 SGHRS, CDR2 YFSETQ. This chain's CDR3 is CASSAGQVLSYEQYF. The DNA of the CDR3 is TGCGCCAGCAGCGCCGGACAGGTACTCAGCTACGAGCAGTACTTC.

Ten or more counts support this clonotype. This chain joins TRBV10-3 and TRBJ1-1; D remains ambiguous. V gave up 2 bases and J gave up 0 bases, with 4 bases separating them. Germline CDR1 and CDR2: ENHRY and SYGVKD. This CDR3 has 13 amino acids. The CDR3 here is CAISEGVNTEAFF. The CDR3 DNA reads TGTGCCATCAGTGAGGGGGTGAACACTGAAGCTTTCTTT.

The J gene is TRBJ2-2, the V gene TRBV4-1, with D possibly TRBD1 on 5 matching bases. Trimming stripped 0 bases from V and 4 bases from J, with 12 bases between. Per germline, CDR1 MGHRA and CDR2 YSYEKL. The CDR3 is made up of 16 amino acids. CDR3 in amino acids: CASSQDLQAGTGELFF. The CDR3 region has the DNA TGCGCCAGCAGCCAAGATCTACAGGCAGGCACCGGGGAGCTGTTTTTT.

Here the CDR3 reads CASSYAARGLPYLYTQYF. The CDR3 region has the DNA TGTGCCAGCAGTTATGCGGCTAGGGGGCTTCCTTATTTGTATACGCAGTATTTT. This chain joins TRBV6-5 and TRBJ2-3; 7 nucleotides agree with TRBD1. With V trimmed by 3 bases and J by 7 bases, 19 bases remained unmatched. The CDR3 covers 18 residues. Per germline, CDR1 MNHEY and CDR2 SVGAGI.

This clonotype was counted once. This may be a read error, as it is one base from a much larger clone. The genes are TRBV7-8 and TRBJ1-1; a possible D gene is TRBD1 (6 bases). The germline gives CDR1 SGHVS, CDR2 FQNEAQ. CDR3 length: 14 residues. Trimming stripped 2 bases from V and 2 bases from J, with 9 bases between. This CDR3 reads CASSLYRVNTEAFF. The DNA for the CDR3 is TGTGCCAGCAGCTTATACAGGGTTAACACTGAAGCTTTCTTT. The variable domain in full, completed from reference TRBV7-8 and TRBJ1-1, reads GAGVSQSPRYKVAKRGQDVALRCDPISGHVSLFWYQQALGQGPEFLTYFQNEAQLDKSGLPSDRFFAERPEGSVSTLKIQRTQQEDSAVYLCASSLYRVNTEAFFGQGTRLTVV.

The genes are TRBV7-2 and TRBJ2-7; 7 nucleotides agree with TRBD1. The germline V gene encodes CDR1 SGHTA and CDR2 FQGNSA. This CDR3 is built from 15 residues. J was trimmed by 3 bases and V by 1 base; bases with no gene match: 6. The chain's CDR3 is CASSLGVTGIYEQYV. The CDR3 DNA follows: TGTGCCAGCAGCTTAGGGGTGACAGGGATCTACGAGCAGTACGTC.

This clonotype was counted ten times or more. J is TRBJ2-7 and V is TRBV7-2; D call uncertain. CDR1 and CDR2 from the germline V gene are SGHTA and FQGNSA. Trimming pared 1 base from V and 3 bases from J, leaving 10 bases between. CDR3 size: 14 residues. In DNA form, the CDR3 reads TGTGCCAGCAGCTTAGTCCCGGTCAGCTACGAGCAGTACGTC. Translated, it gives CASSLVPVSYEQYV.

This clonotype was observed at least ten times. The chain joins TRBV4-3 to TRBJ1-3; possible D gene TRBD1, 6 bases. Germline CDR1 is LGHNA and CDR2 is YSLEER. V was pared by 1 base and J by 0 bases, with 16 bases between. The CDR3 spans 18 residues. For the CDR3, the DNA is TGCGCCAGCAGCCAAGGGGTGCTCGGACAGATCTCTGGAAACACCATATATTTT. It yields the protein CASSQGVLGQISGNTIYF.

The chain carries TRBV5-1 and TRBJ2-5; D not resolved. With 1 base removed from V and 5 bases from J, the gap between germline ends came to 12 bases. Germline V gene lookup returns CDR1 SGHRS and CDR2 YFSETQ. This CDR3 is built from 14 residues. CDR3 nucleotides: TGCGCCAGCAGCTTGTCGTGGGTAGCCGAGACCCAGTACTTC. Its translation is CASSLSWVAETQYF. The full variable domain, with the rest looked up from reference TRBV5-1 and TRBJ2-5, is KAGVTQTPRYLIKTRGQQVTLSCSPISGHRSVSWYQQTPGQGLQFLFEYFSETQRNKGNFPGRFSGRQFSNSRSEMNVSTLELGDSALYLCASSLSWVAETQYFGPGTRLLVL.

This clonotype was detected ten times or more. The J gene is TRBJ1-5, the V gene TRBV20-1; D unresolved. From germline, CDR1 is DFQATT and CDR2 SNEGSKA (reference sequence). The CDR3 consists of 13 residues. Trimming pared 5 bases from V and 1 base from J, leaving 9 bases between. CDR3 DNA: TGCAGTGCTGGAGGGCGCAGCAATCAGCCCCAGCATTTT. Protein product: CSAGGRSNQPQHF.

This clonotype has more than one count but fewer than ten. The V gene is TRBV7-8, the J gene TRBJ1-4, with 7 bases matching TRBD1. CDR1 SGHVS and CDR2 FQNEAQ come from the germline V gene. The length of the CDR3 is 14 residues. Trimming cost V 5 bases and J 16 bases; bases outside gene matches: 16. As DNA, the CDR3 is TGTGCCAGCAGCCCCAGCCGGGACAGTCGTATACCGTTTTTT. The encoded protein is CASSPSRDSRIPFF.